This TCR beta chain appears in the sequencing data of a study of beta chain features in type 1 diabetes. General observations from the study: In all four CD4+ subsets, TCRB CDR3 length was significantly, moderately reduced in type 1 diabetes.

This clone turned up a few times. Its antigen is not identified. It was via CD45RO/CCR7/CD25/CD127/CD95/CD27 that CD4+ naive, central memory, regulatory and stem cell-like memory cells were sorted. The sequenced template was cDNA made from the entire isolated RNA. Libraries were prepared by immunoSEQ multiplex PCR; TCRdb keeps only in-frame clonotypes and omits some of them. The repertoire includes about 700,000 clones, around 15% of them detected once, and around 0.022% sits in the top ten. The CDR3 contains 16 residues. The germline V gene encodes CDR1 SNHLY and CDR2 FYNNEI. V was shortened by 2 bases and J by 2 bases, with 13 bases between the two germline ends.

Sequenced: naive CD4+ T cells from blood. The sequence came from a man aged 18 to 29 with type 1 diabetes. This chain links TRBV2 with TRBJ1-5; D unresolved. The CDR3 DNA follows: TGTGCCAGCAGTGAAAAGCAGCTTCTTGGCAATCAGCCCCAGCATTTT. This translates into CASSEKQLLGNQPQHF.